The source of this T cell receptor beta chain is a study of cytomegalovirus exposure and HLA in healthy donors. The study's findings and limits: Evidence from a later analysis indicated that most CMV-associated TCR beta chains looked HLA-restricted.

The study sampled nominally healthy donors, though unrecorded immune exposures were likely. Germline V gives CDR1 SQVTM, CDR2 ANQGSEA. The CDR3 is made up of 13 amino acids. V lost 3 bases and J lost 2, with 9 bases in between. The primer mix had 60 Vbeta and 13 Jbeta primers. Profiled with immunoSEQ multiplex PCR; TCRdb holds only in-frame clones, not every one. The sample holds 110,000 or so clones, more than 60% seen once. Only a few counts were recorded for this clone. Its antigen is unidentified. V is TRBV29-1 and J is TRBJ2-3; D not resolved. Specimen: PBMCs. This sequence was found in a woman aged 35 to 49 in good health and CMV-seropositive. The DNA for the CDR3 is TGCAGCGTTGATAGAGATAACACAGATACGCAGTATTTT. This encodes CSVDRDNTDTQYF.